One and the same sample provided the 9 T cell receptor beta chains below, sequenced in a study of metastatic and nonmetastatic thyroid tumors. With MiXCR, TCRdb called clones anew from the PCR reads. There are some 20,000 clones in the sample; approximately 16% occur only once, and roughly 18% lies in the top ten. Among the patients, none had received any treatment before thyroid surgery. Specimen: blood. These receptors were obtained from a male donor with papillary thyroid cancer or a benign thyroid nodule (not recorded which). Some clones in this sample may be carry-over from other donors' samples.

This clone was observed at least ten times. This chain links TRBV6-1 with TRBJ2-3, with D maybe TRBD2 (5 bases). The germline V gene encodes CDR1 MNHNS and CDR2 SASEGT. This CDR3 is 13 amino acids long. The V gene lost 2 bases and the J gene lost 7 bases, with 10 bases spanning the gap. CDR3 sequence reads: CASSERSGNTQYF. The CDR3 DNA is TGTGCCAGCAGTGAAAGGTCGGGGAATACGCAGTATTTT.

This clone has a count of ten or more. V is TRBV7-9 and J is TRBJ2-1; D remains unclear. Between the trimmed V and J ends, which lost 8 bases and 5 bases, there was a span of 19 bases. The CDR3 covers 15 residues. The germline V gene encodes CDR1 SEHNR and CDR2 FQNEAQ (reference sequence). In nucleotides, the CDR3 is TGTGCCAGCGCTTTGGGTGAATATGGGGACAATGAGCAGTTCTTC. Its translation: CASALGEYGDNEQFF. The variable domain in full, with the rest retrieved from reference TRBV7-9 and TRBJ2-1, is DTGVSQNPRHKITKRGQNVTFRCDPISEHNRLYWYRQTLGQGPEFLTYFQNEAQLEKSRLLSDRFSAERPKGSFSTLEIQRTEQGDSAMYLCASALGEYGDNEQFFGPGTRLTVL.

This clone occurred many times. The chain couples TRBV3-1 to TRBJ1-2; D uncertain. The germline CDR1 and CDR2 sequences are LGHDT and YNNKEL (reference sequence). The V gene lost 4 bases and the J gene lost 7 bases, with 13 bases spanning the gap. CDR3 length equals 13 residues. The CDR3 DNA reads TGTGCCAGCAGCCCAGGAGAGGCGGGTGGCTACACCTTC. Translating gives CASSPGEAGGYTF.

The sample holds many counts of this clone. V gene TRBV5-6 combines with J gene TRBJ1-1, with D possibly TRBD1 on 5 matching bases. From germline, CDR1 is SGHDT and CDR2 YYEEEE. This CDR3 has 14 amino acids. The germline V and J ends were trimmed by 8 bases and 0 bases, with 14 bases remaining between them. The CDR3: CASKGRGLNTEAFF. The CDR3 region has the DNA TGTGCCAGTAAGGGTAGGGGACTGAACACTGAAGCTTTCTTT.

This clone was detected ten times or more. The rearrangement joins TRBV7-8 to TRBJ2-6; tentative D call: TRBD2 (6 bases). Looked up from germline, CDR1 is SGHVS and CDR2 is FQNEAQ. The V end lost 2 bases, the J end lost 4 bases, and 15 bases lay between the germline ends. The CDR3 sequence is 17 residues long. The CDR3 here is CASSLLGGWEGANVLTF. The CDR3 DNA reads TGTGCCAGCAGCTTATTGGGGGGATGGGAAGGGGCCAACGTCCTGACTTTC.

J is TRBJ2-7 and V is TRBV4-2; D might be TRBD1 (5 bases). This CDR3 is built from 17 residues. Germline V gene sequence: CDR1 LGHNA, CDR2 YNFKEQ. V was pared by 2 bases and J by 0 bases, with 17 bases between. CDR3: CASSQPQWGWASYEQYF. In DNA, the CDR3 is TGTGCCAGCAGCCAACCGCAATGGGGCTGGGCCTCCTACGAGCAGTACTTC.

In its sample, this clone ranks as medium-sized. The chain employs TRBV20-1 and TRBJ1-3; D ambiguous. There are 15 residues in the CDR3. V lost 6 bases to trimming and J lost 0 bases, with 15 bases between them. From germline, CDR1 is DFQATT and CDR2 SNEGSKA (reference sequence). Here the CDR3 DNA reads TGCAGTGCCCGACCCGGAACCAACTCTGGAAACACCATATATTTT. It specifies CSARPGTNSGNTIYF.

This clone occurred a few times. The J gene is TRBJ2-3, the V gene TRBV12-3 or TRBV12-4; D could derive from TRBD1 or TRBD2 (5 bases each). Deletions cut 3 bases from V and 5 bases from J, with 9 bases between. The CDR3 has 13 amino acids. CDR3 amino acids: CASSFTGGDTQYF. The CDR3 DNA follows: TGTGCCAGCAGTTTTACAGGAGGAGATACGCAGTATTTT.

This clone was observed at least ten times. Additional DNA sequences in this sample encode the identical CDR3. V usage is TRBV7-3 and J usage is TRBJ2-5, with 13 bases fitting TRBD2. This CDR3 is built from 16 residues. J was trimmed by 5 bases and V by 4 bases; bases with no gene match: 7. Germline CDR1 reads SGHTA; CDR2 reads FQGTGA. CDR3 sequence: CASSSGLAGALETQYF. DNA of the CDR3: TGTGCCAGCAGCTCAGGACTAGCGGGAGCGTTGGAGACCCAGTACTTC. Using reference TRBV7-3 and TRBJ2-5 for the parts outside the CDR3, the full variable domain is GAGVSQTPSNKVTEKGKYVELRCDPISGHTALYWYRQSLGQGPEFLIYFQGTGAADDSGLPNDRFFAVRPEGSVSTLKIQRTERGDSAVYLCASSSGLAGALETQYFGPGTRLLVL.